The present entry profiles one TCR beta chain with its context. Its antigen is unknown. Unmatched junction bases numbered 5, after V lost 1 base and J lost 1 base. Germline V gene data show CDR1 as SGHRS and CDR2 as YFSETQ. This CDR3 is 16 amino acids long. The data originate from a study of CD4 T cells in relation to SARS-CoV-2 and coronaviruses. Study overall: No peptide or an HIV-1 Nef peptide pool served as negative control.

The unexposed donors gave CD4+ T cells in about 2010-2018, prior to COVID-19. After approximately ten days of culture, CD4+ T cells were isolated. Unexposed-donor CD4+ T cells were probed with SARS-CoV-2 S/N and four cold-coronavirus spikes, cells permitting. Profiled with immunoSEQ multiplex PCR; TCRdb holds only in-frame clones, not every one. This sample has fewer than 25,000 clones; roughly 82% occur once, and the top ten carry roughly 15%. The origin of this receptor is a human donor in good health. Sequencing used CD4+ T cells from PBMCs, cultured in vitro. This chain uses TRBV5-1 with TRBJ1-1; 9 bases are shared with TRBD1. Written as DNA, the CDR3 is TGCGCCAGCAGCTTGATGGCGGGACAGGGGAACACTGAAGCTTTCTTT. It codes for CASSLMAGQGNTEAFF. The variable domain in full, with the rest retrieved from reference TRBV5-1 and TRBJ1-1, is KAGVTQTPRYLIKTRGQQVTLSCSPISGHRSVSWYQQTPGQGLQFLFEYFSETQRNKGNFPGRFSGRQFSNSRSEMNVSTLELGDSALYLCASSLMAGQGNTEAFFGQGTRLTVV.